Below are 18 T cell receptor beta chains sequenced from a single sample in a study of blood T cell repertoires in COVID-19. The data were produced by immunoSEQ multiplex PCR, yet TCRdb's version contains in-frame clones alone and is incomplete. The table lists roughly 150,000 clones, 60% to 85% of them singletons. The sample was peripheral blood. The receptors come from a man over 45 with active or convalescent COVID-19.

The rearrangement links TRBV3-1 (or the pseudogene TRBV3-2) to TRBJ2-7, with 10 bases lining up with TRBD2. The length of the CDR3 is 18 residues. V lost 3 bases to trimming and J lost 6 bases; unmatched junction nucleotides: 17. Germline loops: CDR1 LGHDT, CDR2 YNNKEL (reference sequence). The CDR3 nucleotides read TGTGCCAGCAGCCATTTTGGATTTGAACTAGCGGGGCCCCCCGAGCAGTACTTC. Residues: CASSHFGFELAGPPEQYF.

The gene calls are TRBV10-3 and TRBJ1-1, with TRBD1 as a possible D gene (6 bases). V lost 8 bases to trimming and J lost 6 bases, with 13 bases between them. Germline assignment: CDR1 ENHRY and CDR2 SYGVKD. CDR3 length equals 12 residues. The CDR3 DNA reads TGTGCCATCGGCGGGCAGGGGCCTGAAGCTTTCTTT. Amino acids: CAIGGQGPEAFF.

The J gene is TRBJ1-2, the V gene TRBV29-1; 11 bases line up with TRBD1. This CDR3 is 14 amino acids long. CDR1 is SQVTM, CDR2 ANQGSEA, per germline. Trimming at V came to 1 base and at J to 4 bases, leaving 2 bases not matched to a gene. The CDR3 region has the DNA TGCAGCGTTGAAGGGACAGGGGGCATCTATGGCTACACCTTC. This codes for CSVEGTGGIYGYTF.

The rearrangement joins TRBV30 to TRBJ2-7, with 12 bases aligning to TRBD1. Germline V gene sequence: CDR1 GTSNPN, CDR2 SVGIG (reference sequence). With 4 bases clipped from V and 7 bases from J, the junction kept 8 bases outside the gene matches. CDR3 length: 14 residues. The CDR3 sequence: CAWIGTGGLREQYF. DNA for the CDR3: TGTGCCTGGATTGGGACAGGGGGCTTAAGGGAGCAGTACTTC.

The chain employs TRBV7-2 and TRBJ2-7, with TRBD1 matching over 9 bases. The CDR3 spans 16 residues. V shed 6 bases, J shed 1 base, and the junction held 10 bases outside the gene matches. The germline gives CDR1 SGHTA, CDR2 FQGNSA. As DNA, the CDR3 is TGTGCCAGCAGGGGAGCGGGACAGGGACCTTCCTACGAGCAGTACTTC. Residues: CASRGAGQGPSYEQYF.

The rearrangement links TRBV7-3 to TRBJ2-3; TRBD1 is a possible D gene (7 bases). Germline CDR1 SGHTA, CDR2 FQGTGA. The CDR3 loop spans 16 amino acids. V was shortened by 5 bases and J by 2 bases, with 17 bases between the two germline ends. CDR3 amino acids: CASSARGAFPTDTQYF. Written as DNA, the CDR3 is TGTGCCAGCAGCGCCAGGGGGGCTTTTCCCACAGATACGCAGTATTTT.

This chain uses TRBV29-1 with TRBJ1-4; no firm D call. Germline V gene data show CDR1 as SQVTM and CDR2 as ANQGSEA. The CDR3 consists of 13 residues. Deletions cut 7 bases from V and 3 bases from J, with 12 bases between. CDR3 loop: CSGRPDSNEKLFF. The CDR3 DNA reads TGCAGCGGTCGGCCGGACTCTAATGAAAAACTGTTTTTT.

This clone was counted once. This chain joins TRBV7-9 and TRBJ1-2; 9 positions agree with TRBD1. CDR1 SEHNR and CDR2 FQNEAQ come from the germline V gene (reference sequence). This CDR3 region has 16 residues. Losses at the gene ends were 1 base for V and 8 bases for J; bases not matched to a gene: 11. The CDR3 nucleotides read TGTGCCAGCAGCTTAGGAGGGACAGGGTGGTTCGGGGGCTACACCTTC. Protein product: CASSLGGTGWFGGYTF. Full variable domain (missing parts from reference TRBV7-9 and TRBJ1-2): DTGVSQNPRHKITKRGQNVTFRCDPISEHNRLYWYRQTLGQGPEFLTYFQNEAQLEKSRLLSDRFSAERPKGSFSTLEIQRTEQGDSAMYLCASSLGGTGWFGGYTFGSGTRLTVV.

The DNA for the CDR3 is TGTGCCAGCTCACCAAGCGGGAGTAGTGCCGGGGAGCTGTTTTTT. Translating it yields CASSPSGSSAGELFF. The rearrangement uses TRBV18 and TRBJ2-2; 8 bases map to TRBD2. The CDR3 contains 15 residues. V shed 2 bases, J shed 6 bases, and the junction held 5 bases outside the gene matches. Germline V gene data show CDR1 as KGHSH and CDR2 as LQKENI. The variable domain in full, with the rest retrieved from reference TRBV18 and TRBJ2-2, is NAGVMQNPRHLVRRRGQEARLRCSPMKGHSHVYWYRQLPEEGLKFMVYLQKENIIDESGMPKERFSAEFPKEGPSILRIQQVVRGDSAAYFCASSPSGSSAGELFFGEGSRLTVL.

The V call is TRBV7-8, the J call TRBJ1-5, with D possibly TRBD1 on 5 matching bases. The CDR3 is 12 amino acids. The V and J ends lost 5 bases and 9 bases respectively, with 11 bases between them. Looked up from germline, CDR1 is SGHVS and CDR2 is FQNEAQ. The CDR3 is CASSPVQGPQHF. The CDR3 nucleotides read TGTGCCAGCAGCCCCGTTCAGGGGCCCCAGCATTTT. Complete variable domain (other parts from reference TRBV7-8 and TRBJ1-5): GAGVSQSPRYKVAKRGQDVALRCDPISGHVSLFWYQQALGQGPEFLTYFQNEAQLDKSGLPSDRFFAERPEGSVSTLKIQRTQQEDSAVYLCASSPVQGPQHFGDGTRLSIL.

This clone has just one count. The J gene is TRBJ2-1, the V gene TRBV29-1, with 8 bases matching TRBD2. This CDR3 contains 14 residues. Germline CDR1 SQVTM, CDR2 ANQGSEA. V lost 6 bases and J lost 1; bases outside the gene matches: 5. The CDR3 sequence: CSVVSGKSYNEQFF. The DNA for the CDR3 is TGCAGCGTGGTTAGCGGGAAGTCCTACAATGAGCAGTTCTTC.

This chain connects TRBV30 to TRBJ2-6; 9 nucleotides match TRBD2. Per germline, CDR1 GTSNPN and CDR2 SVGIG (reference sequence). V shed 5 bases, J shed 2 bases, and the junction held 7 bases outside the gene matches. The CDR3 sequence is 16 residues long. The CDR3 sequence: CAWDGTSYPGANVLTF. The CDR3 coding sequence is TGTGCCTGGGACGGGACTAGCTATCCTGGGGCCAACGTCCTGACTTTC.

The chain has TRBV2 and TRBJ1-2; D remains ambiguous. There are 13 residues in the CDR3. The germline CDR1 and CDR2 sequences are SNHLY and FYNNEI. V lost 7 bases and J 1 base, leaving 10 bases between the germline ends. The CDR3 nucleotides read TGTGCCAGCAAGGTGGGCAGTAACTATGGCTACACCTTC. Translated: CASKVGSNYGYTF.

The chain joins TRBV7-2 to TRBJ1-2, with 9 positions matching TRBD1. Germline CDR1 is SGHTA and CDR2 is FQGNSA. Germline trimming cut 1 base from V and 4 bases from J; bases unmatched to any gene: 1. CDR3 length equals 14 residues. In DNA form, the CDR3 reads TGTGCCAGCAGCTTAGGGACAGGGGTCTATGGCTACACCTTC. Translation gives CASSLGTGVYGYTF.

The chain is built from TRBV28 and TRBJ2-4; 8 nucleotides match TRBD2. This CDR3 region has 14 residues. Germline assignment: CDR1 MDHEN and CDR2 SYDVKM. V lost 7 bases, J lost 3 bases, and 5 bases stayed unmatched. The CDR3 region has the DNA TGTGCCAGCATCGGGAGGGTTGTCAAAAACATTCAGTACTTC. Amino acid sequence: CASIGRVVKNIQYF.

V gene TRBV11-1 combines with J gene TRBJ2-2, with 7 bases aligning to TRBD2. J lost 0 bases, V lost 5 bases, and 6 bases had no gene match. CDR1 and CDR2 (germline): SGHAT, FQDESV (reference sequence). This CDR3 has 16 residues. CDR3 in DNA: TGTGCCAGCAGCACCGGACTAGGGGCGAACACCGGGGAGCTGTTTTTT. Translation gives CASSTGLGANTGELFF.

The chain is built from TRBV30 and TRBJ1-4, with 7 positions matching TRBD1. The CDR3 spans 15 residues. V lost 3 bases to trimming and J lost 7 bases; unmatched junction nucleotides: 11. Germline CDR1 and CDR2: GTSNPN and SVGIG (reference sequence). CDR3 region: CAWRTWDSLREKLFF. CDR3 DNA sequence: TGTGCCTGGAGGACCTGGGACAGCCTCCGTGAAAAACTGTTTTTT.

The chain couples TRBV7-6 to TRBJ2-5, with D perhaps matching TRBD2 (6 bases). Germline CDR1 is SGHVS and CDR2 is FNYEAQ. Trimming shortened V by 2 bases and J by 3 bases, and 10 bases separated the two germline ends. The length of the CDR3 is 14 residues. This CDR3 reads CASSLLGGEETQYF. The CDR3 DNA sequence: TGTGCCAGCAGCTTACTCGGAGGGGAAGAGACCCAGTACTTC.